The T cell receptor beta chain under discussion was sequenced for a study of beta chain features in type 1 diabetes. This clone came up a few times. Antigen specificity is unknown. Study-wide results and caveats: In the patient group, naive, central memory and Treg TCRB repertoires seemed more alike than in the healthy donor group.

Markers CD45RO/CCR7/CD25/CD127/CD95/CD27 served to sort CD4+ naive, central memory, regulatory and stem cell-like memory cells. As every portion of the isolated RNA was reverse transcribed, the sequencing read expressed TCRB transcripts. The average output of naive, central memory and regulatory T cell samples was millions of reads. TCRdb's table, derived via immunoSEQ multiplex PCR, lists solely in-frame clones and lacks some. Among around 500,000 clones listed, over 10% were seen once. From germline, CDR1 is KGHSH and CDR2 LQKENI. The CDR3 contains 14 residues. Trimming cost V 3 bases and J 3 bases, with 10 bases left between them.

Sequenced input: naive CD4+ T cells from blood. The sequence derives from a young woman in good health. This chain joins TRBV18 and TRBJ2-3; TRBD1 or TRBD2 may be the D gene (5 bases each). The CDR3, as DNA: TGTGCCAGCTCACCCTCCGGGACGACAGATACGCAGTATTTT. Translation gives CASSPSGTTDTQYF.